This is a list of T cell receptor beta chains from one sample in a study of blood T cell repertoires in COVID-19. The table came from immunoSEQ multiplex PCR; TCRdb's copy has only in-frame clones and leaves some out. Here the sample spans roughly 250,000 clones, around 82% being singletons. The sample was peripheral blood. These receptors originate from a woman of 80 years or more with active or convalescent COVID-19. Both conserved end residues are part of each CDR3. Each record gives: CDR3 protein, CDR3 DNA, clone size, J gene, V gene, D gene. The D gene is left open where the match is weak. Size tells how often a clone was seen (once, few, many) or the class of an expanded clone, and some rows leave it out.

CDR3aa: CASSQLGLGKNIQYF
CDR3nt: TGCGCCAGCAGCCAACTGGGACTAGGGAAAAACATTCAGTACTTC
abundance: .
j_gene: TRBJ2-4
v_gene: TRBV4-1
d_gene: TRBD2

CDR3aa: CASRASGGARGNEQFF
CDR3nt: TGCGCCAGCAGAGCTAGCGGGGGGGCTCGTGGAAATGAGCAGTTCTTC
abundance: .
j_gene: TRBJ2-1
v_gene: TRBV5-1
d_gene: TRBD2

CDR3aa: CASSLGETGIYEQYF
CDR3nt: TGCGCCAGCAGCTTGGGTGAGACGGGGATCTACGAGCAGTACTTC
abundance: .
j_gene: TRBJ2-7
v_gene: TRBV5-1
d_gene: .

CDR3aa: CASSLAWGPTNYGYTF
CDR3nt: TGTGCCAGCAGCTTAGCGTGGGGGCCAACTAACTATGGCTACACCTTC
abundance: .
j_gene: TRBJ1-2
v_gene: TRBV11-2
d_gene: .

CDR3aa: CASSPGTAGANQPQHF
CDR3nt: TGTGCCAGCAGCCCCGGGACAGCGGGGGCCAATCAGCCCCAGCATTTT
abundance: few
j_gene: TRBJ1-5
v_gene: TRBV7-8
d_gene: TRBD1

CDR3aa: CASSYSRQPNTEAFF
CDR3nt: TGTGCCAGCAGTTACTCGCGGCAGCCGAACACTGAAGCTTTCTTT
abundance: .
j_gene: TRBJ1-1
v_gene: TRBV6-6
d_gene: .

CDR3aa: CASSLATGVKTQYF
CDR3nt: TGTGCCAGCAGCTTAGCGACAGGGGTGAAGACCCAGTACTTC
abundance: .
j_gene: TRBJ2-5
v_gene: TRBV11-2
d_gene: TRBD1

CDR3aa: CASGADPGTGELFF
CDR3nt: TGTGCCAGCGGGGCAGACCCCGGCACCGGGGAGCTGTTTTTT
abundance: .
j_gene: TRBJ2-2
v_gene: TRBV5-6
d_gene: .

CDR3aa: CASSLSTGTDTQYF
CDR3nt: TGTGCCAGCAGCTTGAGTACAGGCACAGATACGCAGTATTTT
abundance: .
j_gene: TRBJ2-3
v_gene: TRBV7-2
d_gene: .

CDR3aa: CAISPLGGQVNTEAFF
CDR3nt: TGTGCCATCAGTCCCTTGGGGGGGCAAGTGAACACTGAAGCTTTCTTT
abundance: .
j_gene: TRBJ1-1
v_gene: TRBV10-3
d_gene: .

CDR3aa: CASSQEYYRVETQYF
CDR3nt: TGTGCCAGCAGCCAAGAATACTACAGGGTGGAGACCCAGTACTTC
abundance: .
j_gene: TRBJ2-5
v_gene: TRBV3-1/TRBV3-2
d_gene: .

CDR3aa: CASSPQQGANNSPLHF
CDR3nt: TGTGCCAGCTCACCACAACAGGGGGCCAATAATTCACCCCTCCACTTT
abundance: once
j_gene: TRBJ1-6
v_gene: TRBV18
d_gene: TRBD1

CDR3aa: CASTAGQGVNIQYF
CDR3nt: TGTGCCAGCACCGCCGGACAGGGGGTGAACATTCAGTACTTC
abundance: .
j_gene: TRBJ2-4
v_gene: TRBV2
d_gene: TRBD1

CDR3aa: CASSSSGHPNTEAFF
CDR3nt: .
abundance: .
j_gene: TRBJ1-1
v_gene: TRBV28
d_gene: .

CDR3aa: CASSLDRIYGYTF
CDR3nt: TGCGCCAGCAGCTTGGACAGGATCTATGGCTACACCTTC
abundance: few
j_gene: TRBJ1-2
v_gene: TRBV5-1
d_gene: .

CDR3aa: CASRRGVAGALGELFF
CDR3nt: TGTGCCAGCCGGCGTGGAGTAGCGGGAGCCCTCGGGGAGCTGTTTTTT
abundance: .
j_gene: TRBJ2-2
v_gene: TRBV6-4
d_gene: TRBD2

CDR3aa: CASSQEGTGGSPLHF
CDR3nt: TGCGCCAGCAGCCAAGAGGGGACAGGGGGATCACCCCTCCACTTT
abundance: .
j_gene: TRBJ1-6
v_gene: TRBV4-1
d_gene: TRBD1

CDR3aa: CASSFGQSYEQYF
CDR3nt: TGTGCCAGCAGCTTTGGACAGTCCTACGAGCAGTACTTC
abundance: .
j_gene: TRBJ2-7
v_gene: TRBV7-9
d_gene: .